This TCR beta chain stems from a study of blood T cell repertoires in COVID-19. At the level of the study: COVID-19 samples from acute and convalescent phases originated in the United States, Italy and Spain.

The CDR3 is 12 amino acids. In germline, CDR1 is LNHDA, CDR2 SQIVND (reference sequence). V was clipped by 3 bases and J by 6 bases, with 6 bases between them. Authors' data handling: Estimation of nucleated cell counts relied on the amplification of reference gene primers. Measured with immunoSEQ multiplex PCR; TCRdb has only the in-frame clones, and not every one. V and J calls and clone size are those listed in that table; D and trimming were worked out from the DNA. This table holds 200,000 to 300,000 clones, about 83% found once. This sequence was found in a man aged 25 to 45 who had recovered from COVID-19. The source material was peripheral blood. The J gene is TRBJ1-5, the V gene TRBV19; perhaps TRBD1 as D (5 bases). The CDR3 region has the DNA TGTGCCAGTAGTATTGGGGCTCAGCCCCAGCATTTT. Translated: CASSIGAQPQHF.